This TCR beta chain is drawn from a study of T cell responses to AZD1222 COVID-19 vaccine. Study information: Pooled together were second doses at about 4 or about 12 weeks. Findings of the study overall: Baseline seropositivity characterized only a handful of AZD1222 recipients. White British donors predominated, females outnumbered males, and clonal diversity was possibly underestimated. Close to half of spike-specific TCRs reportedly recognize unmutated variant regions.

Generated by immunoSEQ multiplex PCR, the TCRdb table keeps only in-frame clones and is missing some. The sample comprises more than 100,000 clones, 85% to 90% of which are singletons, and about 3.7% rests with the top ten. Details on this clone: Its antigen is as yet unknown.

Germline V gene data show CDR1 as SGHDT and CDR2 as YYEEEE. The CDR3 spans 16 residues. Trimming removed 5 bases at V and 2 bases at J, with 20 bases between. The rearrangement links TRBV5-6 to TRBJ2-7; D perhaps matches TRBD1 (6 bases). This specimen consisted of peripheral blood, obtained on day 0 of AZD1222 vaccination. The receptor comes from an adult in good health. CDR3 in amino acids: CASREYRVASTYEQYF. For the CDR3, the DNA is TGTGCCAGCAGGGAATACAGGGTGGCGTCGACCTACGAGCAGTACTTC.